This TCR beta chain emerged from a study of blood T cell repertoires in COVID-19. Overall study: Acute and convalescent COVID-19 samples came from the United States, Italy and Spain. Sample material is recorded as cDNA or gDNA derived from T cells, B-cell-depleted T cells, or PBMCs.

CDR1 LNHDA and CDR2 SQIVND come from the germline V gene (reference sequence). The germline V and J ends were trimmed by 4 bases and 7 bases, with 17 bases remaining between them. The CDR3 covers 15 residues. In the source study's methods: Quantification of nucleated cells was approximated via reference gene primer amplification. Using immunoSEQ multiplex PCR, the repertoire was profiled, and TCRdb retains in-frame clones only, with some absent. The DNA gave D and trimming, while V, J and clone size come from that table. Of around 250,000 clones in the sample, 80% to 85% were seen once. This TCR came from a woman in her late teens or twenties with acute or convalescent COVID-19. The sequenced material came from peripheral blood. This chain joins TRBV19 and TRBJ2-4; D gene unclear. The CDR3 reads CASSTAQVRGNIQYF. CDR3 bases: TGTGCCAGTAGTACCGCGCAGGTGCGTGGGAACATTCAGTACTTC.